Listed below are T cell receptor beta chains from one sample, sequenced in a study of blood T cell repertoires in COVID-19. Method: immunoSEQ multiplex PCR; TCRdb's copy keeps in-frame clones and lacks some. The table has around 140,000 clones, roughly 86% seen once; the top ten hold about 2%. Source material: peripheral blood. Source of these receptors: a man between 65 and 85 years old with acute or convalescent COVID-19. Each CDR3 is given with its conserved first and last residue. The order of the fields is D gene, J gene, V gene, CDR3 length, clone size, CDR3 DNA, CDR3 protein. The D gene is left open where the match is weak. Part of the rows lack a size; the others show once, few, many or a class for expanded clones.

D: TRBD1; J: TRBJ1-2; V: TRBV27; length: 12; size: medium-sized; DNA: TGTGCCAGCTCACCGACAGGGTCTGGCTACACCTTC; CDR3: CASSPTGSGYTF
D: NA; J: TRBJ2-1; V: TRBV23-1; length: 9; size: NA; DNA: TGCCCCTTTCGGGAGCAGCAGTTCTTC; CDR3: CPFREQQFF
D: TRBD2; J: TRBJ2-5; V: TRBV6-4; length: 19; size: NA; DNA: TGTGCCAGCAGTGACGTCCTAGCGGGGGGGATTACGTACCAAGAGACCCAGTACTTC; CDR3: CASSDVLAGGITYQETQYF
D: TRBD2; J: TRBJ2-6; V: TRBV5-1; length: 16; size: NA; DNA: TGCGCCAGCAGCCCTGGTGCGGGGGTTGGGGCCAACGTCCTGACTTTC; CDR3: CASSPGAGVGANVLTF
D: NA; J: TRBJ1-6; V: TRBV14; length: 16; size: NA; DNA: TGTGCCAGCAGCCAAGAGACCGGGACTCCAAATTCACCCCTCCACTTT; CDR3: CASSQETGTPNSPLHF
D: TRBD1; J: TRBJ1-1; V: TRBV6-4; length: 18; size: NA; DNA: TGTGCCAGCAGTGACCGTTTCGGGACAGGGAGGGGGAACACTGAAGCTTTCTTT; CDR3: CASSDRFGTGRGNTEAFF
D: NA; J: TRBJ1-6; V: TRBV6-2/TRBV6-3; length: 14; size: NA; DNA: TGTGCCAGCAGTTACATCCGGTCTAATTCACCCCTCCACTTT; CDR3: CASSYIRSNSPLHF
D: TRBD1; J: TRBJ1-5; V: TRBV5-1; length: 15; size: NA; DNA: TGCGCCAGCAGCTTGGGGGACAGGAACAATCAGCCCCAGCATTTT; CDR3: CASSLGDRNNQPQHF
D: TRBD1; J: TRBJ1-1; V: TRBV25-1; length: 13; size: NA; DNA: TGTGCCAGTAGGGACAGTAGGAACACTGAAGCTTTCTTT; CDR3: CASRDSRNTEAFF
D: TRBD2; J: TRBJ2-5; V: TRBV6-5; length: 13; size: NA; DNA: TGTGCCAGCAGAACGGGAGGGAAAGAGACCCAGTACTTC; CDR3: CASRTGGKETQYF